This TCR beta chain was captured in a study of blood T cells in healthy people across ages. Background on the study: About one barcoded beta molecule per two T cells came from capture by template switching. Study-level findings and limits: The authors considered diversity estimates from one million T cells to be underestimates.

PCR was performed a second time for about 6 to 12 cycles using a sample-barcoded 5' primer and a J-beta primer mix. TCRdb re-derived calls from the 5' RACE reads in MiXCR, one entry per CDR3 protein. The table includes 1.4 million or so distinct CDR3 sequences, less than 45% detected once. CDR3 length: 18 amino acids. Germline V gene lookup returns CDR1 MDHEN and CDR2 SYDVKM. V was clipped by 5 bases and J by 0 bases; unmatched bases: 6. As for this clonotype: Its antigen is unidentified.

The sequence derives from a woman younger than 30 in good health. The rearrangement links TRBV28 to TRBJ2-3; TRBD2 matches at 15 bases. Material for sequencing was blood. The CDR3 loop reads CASSPGLAGGTSTDTQYF. The CDR3 nucleotides read TGTGCCAGCAGTCCTGGACTAGCGGGAGGGACTAGCACAGATACGCAGTATTTT.